This passage covers 25 T cell receptor beta chains from one sample sequenced in a study of Ad26.COV2.S vaccination and SARS-CoV-2 variants. Treatment in this sample: 15 to 20 received Ad26.COV2.S at low or high dose, single or two shots; about 5 received placebo; per-sample allocation not given. Sampling happened 63 days after the first vaccine or placebo injection. Clones were sequenced by immunoSEQ multiplex PCR, and TCRdb holds only the in-frame ones, with some missing. The sample records about 350,000 clones, roughly 85% being singletons. Specimen: peripheral blood, collected in a trial of Ad26.COV2.S vaccine versus placebo. Receptors were obtained from a person aged 18-65 years who received the Ad26.COV2.S COVID-19 vaccine or a placebo.

This chain connects TRBV9 to TRBJ2-1; 11 positions match TRBD2. Germline CDR1 is SGDLS and CDR2 is YYNGEE. The ends lost 2 bases at V and 6 bases at J; junction bases unmatched: 7. The CDR3 totals 16 residues. CDR3 loop: CASSVAGTSGRNEQFF. The CDR3 nucleotides read TGTGCCAGCAGCGTCGCCGGGACTAGCGGACGCAATGAGCAGTTCTTC. The variable domain in full, with the rest retrieved from reference TRBV9 and TRBJ2-1, is DSGVTQTPKHLITATGQRVTLRCSPRSGDLSVYWYQQSLDQGLQFLIQYYNGEERAKGNILERFSAQQFPDLHSELNLSSLELGDSALYFCASSVAGTSGRNEQFFGPGTRLTVL.

This rearrangement joins TRBV7-2 to TRBJ1-4; TRBD1 aligns across 8 bases. After removal of 4 bases from V and 7 bases from J, the junction contained 8 bases not matched to a gene. The CDR3 runs to 15 residues. The V gene's germline CDR1 is SGHTA and CDR2 FQGNSA. The CDR3, as DNA: TGTGCCAGCAGCTCCGGGACAGGCCATACTGAAAAACTGTTTTTT. Protein sequence: CASSSGTGHTEKLFF.

V is TRBV5-4 and J is TRBJ2-5, with TRBD1 as a possible D gene (7 bases). Germline CDR1 and CDR2: SGHNT and YYREEE (reference sequence). V lost 4 bases, J lost 2 bases, and 12 bases lay in between. The CDR3 runs to 14 residues. CDR3 region: CASSQGGVQETQYF. The CDR3 DNA is TGTGCCAGCAGCCAGGGGGGAGTTCAAGAGACCCAGTACTTC.

For the CDR3, the DNA is TGTGCCAGCAGCTTTGGGACAACTAGCACAGATACGCAGTATTTT. Translation gives CASSFGTTSTDTQYF. V and J are TRBV5-4 and TRBJ2-3; D is possibly TRBD1 (6 bases). CDR1 is SGHNT, CDR2 YYREEE, per germline (reference sequence). This CDR3 has 15 amino acids. Trimming removed 2 bases at V and 0 bases at J, with 10 bases between.

This clone was counted only a few times. The DNA for the CDR3 is TGTGCCAGCAGCCCCAAATCGGTTGTTGTAAACACTGAAGCTTTCTTT. Its protein product is CASSPKSVVVNTEAFF. The rearrangement links TRBV7-9 to TRBJ1-1; no firm D call. The CDR3 is 16 residues long. V lost 5 bases and J lost 2, with 18 bases in between. Germline loops: CDR1 SEHNR, CDR2 FQNEAQ (reference sequence).

To note about this clone: This specimen includes other DNA sequences encoding the same CDR3. The V gene is TRBV11-2, the J gene TRBJ1-1, with D possibly being TRBD1 (6 bases). From germline, CDR1 is SGHAT and CDR2 FQNNGV. The germline V and J ends were trimmed by 1 base and 5 bases, with 11 bases remaining between them. The CDR3 contains 14 residues. DNA for the CDR3: TGTGCCAGCAGCTTAGTAAGGGGGGGAACTGAAGCTTTCTTT. Protein: CASSLVRGGTEAFF. Complete variable domain (other parts from reference TRBV11-2 and TRBJ1-1): EAGVAQSPRYKIIEKRQSVAFWCNPISGHATLYWYQQILGQGPKLLIQFQNNGVVDDSQLPKDRFSAERLKGVDSTLKIQPAKLEDSAVYLCASSLVRGGTEAFFGQGTRLTVV.

This clone appeared a few times. The chain carries TRBV19 and TRBJ2-2; D perhaps matches TRBD1 (6 bases). CDR1 is LNHDA and CDR2 is SQIVND in the germline V gene (reference sequence). V lost 1 base and J 5 bases, leaving 8 bases between the germline ends. This CDR3 region has 14 residues. DNA of the CDR3: TGTGCCAGTAGTATAGGGGGGCGGACCGGGGAGCTGTTTTTT. This gives the protein CASSIGGRTGELFF.

The chain employs TRBV7-8 and TRBJ2-3, with 8 bases lining up with TRBD2. The CDR3 has 17 residues. Germline V gene sequence: CDR1 SGHVS, CDR2 FQNEAQ. After removal of 0 bases from V and 2 bases from J, the junction contained 7 bases not matched to a gene. In DNA form, the CDR3 reads TGTGCCAGCAGCTTAGCGGCGGGAGGACATTCCACAGATACGCAGTATTTT. It yields the protein CASSLAAGGHSTDTQYF.

The chain couples TRBV3-1 (or the pseudogene TRBV3-2) to TRBJ2-3; 8 nucleotides line up with TRBD1. CDR1 and CDR2 (germline): LGHDT, YNNKEL (reference sequence). The CDR3 has 21 residues. Trimming removed 6 bases from V and 2 bases from J; junction bases left unmatched: 25. CDR3 sequence: CASSQSIPYPRGQAHTDTQYF. The CDR3 DNA follows: TGTGCCAGCAGTCAGAGCATCCCATATCCGCGGGGACAGGCACACACAGATACGCAGTATTTT.

J is TRBJ2-7 and V is TRBV27; 8 bases match TRBD1. Germline CDR1 and CDR2: MNHEY and SMNVEV (reference sequence). The CDR3 sequence is 13 residues long. V dropped 6 bases and J dropped 6; count of bases not matched to a gene: 7. The CDR3 loop is CASSLDRGLEQYF. The CDR3 coding sequence is TGTGCCAGCAGCTTAGACAGGGGTCTCGAGCAGTACTTC.

The V gene is TRBV19, the J gene TRBJ2-2, with 11 bases fitting TRBD1. The germline CDR1 and CDR2 sequences are LNHDA and SQIVND (reference sequence). V was pared by 3 bases and J by 6 bases, with 15 bases of the junction left unmatched. This CDR3 comprises 19 residues. CDR3 bases: TGTGCCAGTAGTATGTGGGTGTGGACAGGGGGCCGCGGCGCCGGGGAGCTGTTTTTT. This encodes CASSMWVWTGGRGAGELFF.

V and J are TRBV5-6 and TRBJ1-1; D is uncertain. Deletions cut 0 bases from V and 6 bases from J, with 12 bases between. The CDR3 sequence is 14 residues long. The germline gives CDR1 SGHDT, CDR2 YYEEEE. CDR3 sequence reads: CASSLGEGSAEAFF. The CDR3 coding sequence is TGTGCCAGCAGCTTGGGTGAGGGATCGGCTGAAGCTTTCTTT. The variable domain in full, with the rest retrieved from reference TRBV5-6 and TRBJ1-1, is DAGVTQSPTHLIKTRGQQVTLRCSPKSGHDTVSWYQQALGQGPQFIFQYYEEEERQRGNFPDRFSGHQFPNYSSELNVNALLLGDSALYLCASSLGEGSAEAFFGQGTRLTVV.

The chain carries TRBV6-6 and TRBJ1-3; D possibly corresponds to TRBD1 (6 bases). V lost 7 bases to trimming and J lost 3 bases, with 13 bases between them. The V gene's germline CDR1 is MNHNY and CDR2 SVGAGI (reference sequence). The CDR3 loop spans 14 amino acids. The CDR3 DNA reads TGTGCCAGCAACACAGGGTCTCATGGAAACACCATATATTTT. Translation: CASNTGSHGNTIYF.

The V call is TRBV13, the J call TRBJ1-1, with D possibly TRBD1 on 6 matching bases. The V end was cut by 5 bases, the J end by 3 bases, with 19 bases between. The germline CDR1 and CDR2 sequences are PRHDT and FYEKMQ (reference sequence). This CDR3 is built from 16 residues. The DNA of the CDR3 is TGTGCCAGCAGCGGGCACAGGGTTATGGCGGACACTGAAGCTTTCTTT. It yields the protein CASSGHRVMADTEAFF. The variable domain in full, with the rest retrieved from reference TRBV13 and TRBJ1-1, is AAGVIQSPRHLIKEKRETATLKCYPIPRHDTVYWYQQGPGQDPQFLISFYEKMQSDKGSIPDRFSAQQFSDYHSELNMSSLELGDSALYFCASSGHRVMADTEAFFGQGTRLTVV.

This clone was observed a few times. This CDR3 reads CASSLGDTQYF. In nucleotides, the CDR3 is TGTGCCAGCAGTTTGGGCGATACGCAGTATTTT. The rearrangement links TRBV27 to TRBJ2-3; D call uncertain. The CDR3 length is 11 residues. The V gene lost 3 bases and the J gene lost 6 bases, with 4 bases spanning the gap. Looked up from germline, CDR1 is MNHEY and CDR2 is SMNVEV (reference sequence).

The chain couples TRBV2 to TRBJ2-7, with TRBD1 as a possible D gene (6 bases). The V and J ends lost 6 bases and 3 bases respectively, with 18 bases between them. Germline values: CDR1 SNHLY, CDR2 FYNNEI. The CDR3 sequence is 15 residues long. CDR3 residues: CASSLVWSGDYEQYF. In DNA, the CDR3 is TGTGCCAGCAGCCTGGTATGGTCAGGGGACTACGAGCAGTACTTC. The full variable domain, in which reference TRBV2 and TRBJ2-7 provide the parts outside the CDR3, is EPEVTQTPSHQVTQMGQEVILRCVPISNHLYFYWYRQILGQKVEFLVSFYNNEISEKSEIFDDQFSVERPDGSNFTLKIRSTKLEDSAMYFCASSLVWSGDYEQYFGPGTRLTVT.

Turning to this clone: This specimen includes other DNA sequences encoding the same CDR3. The chain's CDR3 is CASSLDGTDTQYF. The CDR3 DNA follows: TGCGCCAGCAGCTTGGATGGCACAGATACGCAGTATTTT. This chain uses TRBV5-1 with TRBJ2-3; D remains ambiguous. With 0 bases removed from V and 1 base from J, the gap between germline ends came to 3 bases. Germline V gene data show CDR1 as SGHRS and CDR2 as YFSETQ. The CDR3 runs 13 residues.

The chain links TRBV7-8 to TRBJ1-2; 11 nucleotides agree with TRBD1. The CDR3 spans 17 residues. Germline V gene lookup returns CDR1 SGHVS and CDR2 FQNEAQ. Trimming removed 0 bases from V and 4 bases from J; junction bases left unmatched: 7. The CDR3 DNA is TGTGCCAGCAGCTTAGCTGGACAGGGGGCGCTGGGCTATGGCTACACCTTC. It specifies CASSLAGQGALGYGYTF.

The rearrangement joins TRBV19 to TRBJ2-7; TRBD2 agrees at 12 bases. The V segment lost 6 bases and the J segment 4 bases; nucleotides outside the gene matches: 7. Germline V gene data show CDR1 as LNHDA and CDR2 as SQIVND (reference sequence). CDR3 length: 15 residues. CDR3 nucleotides: TGTGCCAGTAGGCCAACTAGCGGGGGGACGTACGAGCAGTACTTC. This sequence encodes CASRPTSGGTYEQYF.

The chain uses TRBV7-8 and TRBJ1-6; tentative D call: TRBD1 (6 bases). The V end lost 0 bases, the J end lost 10 bases, and 10 bases lay between the germline ends. There are 14 residues in the CDR3. CDR1 and CDR2 from the germline V gene are SGHVS and FQNEAQ. The CDR3 nucleotides are TGTGCCAGCAGCTTAGCACAGGGTCCGTCACCCCTCCACTTT. Protein product: CASSLAQGPSPLHF.

The rearrangement uses TRBV27 and TRBJ1-1; 7 bases are shared with TRBD1. CDR3 length equals 14 residues. The junction had 6 bases not matched to a gene; V was cut back by 4 bases and J by 4 bases. Germline CDR1 and CDR2: MNHEY and SMNVEV (reference sequence). CDR3 amino acids: CASSSGQGGTEAFF. Here the CDR3 DNA reads TGTGCCAGCAGTTCCGGGCAGGGGGGCACTGAAGCTTTCTTT.

The chain recombines TRBV11-2 with TRBJ2-7; no firm D call. Trimming left V 0 bases short and J 5 bases short, with 2 bases between. The CDR3 loop spans 11 amino acids. CDR1 and CDR2 (germline): SGHAT, FQNNGV. CDR3 region: CASSLDDEQYF. The CDR3 DNA is TGTGCCAGCAGCTTAGACGACGAGCAGTACTTC.

V is TRBV3-1 (or the pseudogene TRBV3-2) and J is TRBJ2-6; the match to TRBD2 covers 8 bases. The V gene's germline CDR1 is LGHDT and CDR2 YNNKEL (reference sequence). The CDR3 is 18 residues long. The ends lost 4 bases at V and 0 bases at J; junction bases unmatched: 8. The CDR3 here is CASSLERGKSSGANVLTF. The DNA for the CDR3 is TGTGCCAGCAGCCTCGAGCGGGGGAAGAGCTCTGGGGCCAACGTCCTGACTTTC.

This chain connects TRBV27 to TRBJ2-7; D uncertain. Germline CDR1 reads MNHEY; CDR2 reads SMNVEV (reference sequence). CDR3 length: 13 residues. V lost 1 base, J lost 1 base, and 5 bases lay in between. The CDR3 here is CASSLFPSYEQYF. For the CDR3, the DNA is TGTGCCAGCAGTTTATTCCCATCCTACGAGCAGTACTTC.

The chain employs TRBV7-2 and TRBJ2-3; the D is unclear. Deletions cut 5 bases from V and 6 bases from J, with 12 bases between. Looked up from germline, CDR1 is SGHTA and CDR2 is FQGNSA. The CDR3 covers 13 residues. CDR3 sequence reads: CASSLMSGDTQYF. Here the CDR3 DNA reads TGTGCCAGCAGCCTGATGTCAGGTGATACGCAGTATTTT.